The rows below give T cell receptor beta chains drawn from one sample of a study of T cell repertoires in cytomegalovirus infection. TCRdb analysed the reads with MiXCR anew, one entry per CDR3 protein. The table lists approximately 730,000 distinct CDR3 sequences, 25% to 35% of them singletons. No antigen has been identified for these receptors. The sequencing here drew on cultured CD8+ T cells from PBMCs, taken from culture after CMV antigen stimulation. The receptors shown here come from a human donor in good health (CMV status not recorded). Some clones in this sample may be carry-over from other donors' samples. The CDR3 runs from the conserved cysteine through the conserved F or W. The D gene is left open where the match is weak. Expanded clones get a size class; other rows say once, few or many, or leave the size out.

CASSLSYQDRAPDTQYF | TGTGCCAGCAGCTTAAGTTACCAGGATCGGGCCCCAGATACGCAGTATTTT | TRBV7-6 | NA | NA | TRBJ2-3
CAILAGGDFEQFF | TGTGCCATCTTAGCGGGGGGTGATTTTGAGCAGTTCTTC | TRBV10-3 | TRBD2 | few | TRBJ2-1
CASSLAGVLAGGTDTQYF | TGCGCCAGCAGCTTGGCTGGAGTCCTAGCGGGGGGCACAGATACGCAGTATTTT | TRBV5-1 | TRBD2 | NA | TRBJ2-3
CASSLEANTDTQYF | TGTGCCAGCAGCTTGGAGGCTAACACAGATACGCAGTATTTT | TRBV5-6 | NA | few | TRBJ2-3
CASSPTGIGGYTF | TGTGCCAGCAGTCCGACAGGGATAGGCGGCTACACCTTC | TRBV6-6 | TRBD1 | NA | TRBJ1-2
CASSQDTAGRTGNYGYTF | TGTGCCAGCAGCCAAGATACTGCCGGACGGACAGGGAACTATGGCTACACCTTC | TRBV14 | TRBD1 | few | TRBJ1-2
CAGGGATTYEQYF | TGTGCCGGGGGGGGAGCGACAACCTACGAGCAGTACTTC | TRBV7-9 | TRBD2 | NA | TRBJ2-7
CASSYSIDRSSKFF | TGTGCCAGCAGTTACTCGATCGACAGGTCCTCGAAGTTCTTC | TRBV6-6 | NA | NA | TRBJ2-1
CASSSPISGGATDTQYF | TGTGCCAGCAGTTCCCCCATAAGCGGGGGGGCAACAGATACGCAGTATTTT | TRBV6-6 | TRBD2 | NA | TRBJ2-3
CASSVGASGGLGNEQFF | TGTGCCAGCAGCGTAGGGGCAAGCGGGGGGCTAGGGAATGAGCAGTTCTTC | TRBV9 | TRBD2 | NA | TRBJ2-1
CASIGANQETQYF | TGTGCCAGTATTGGGGCCAACCAAGAGACCCAGTACTTC | TRBV19 | NA | NA | TRBJ2-5
CASSPKRQETQYF | TGTGCCAGCAGCCCCAAGCGGCAAGAGACCCAGTACTTC | TRBV12-3/TRBV12-4 | NA | NA | TRBJ2-5
CASSYSQEGHTEAFF | TGTGCCAGCAGTTACTCGCAGGAGGGCCACACTGAAGCTTTCTTT | TRBV6-2/TRBV6-3 | NA | many | TRBJ1-1
CASSLEDSSYEQYF | TGTGCCAGCAGCTTAGAGGACTCGTCCTACGAGCAGTACTTC | TRBV7-2 | NA | many | TRBJ2-7
CASSQDRGNIQYF | TGTGCCAGCAGCCAAGATAGGGGAAACATTCAGTACTTC | TRBV4-2 | NA | NA | TRBJ2-4
CASSVNRGRDTEAFF | TGTGCCAGCAGTGTTAACAGGGGGAGGGACACTGAAGCTTTCTTT | TRBV25-1 | TRBD1 | few | TRBJ1-1
CASSFSTFTDTQYF | TGTGCCAGCAGTTTCTCCACGTTCACAGATACGCAGTATTTT | TRBV28 | NA | NA | TRBJ2-3
CASSPDRGHPDYTF | TGTGCCAGCAGTCCAGACAGGGGCCATCCGGACTACACCTTC | TRBV6-2/TRBV6-3 | TRBD1 | few | TRBJ1-2
CASNEQGRETF | TGTGCCAGCAACGAACAGGGAAGAGAGACCTTC | TRBV6-5 | NA | NA | TRBJ1-2
CASSSGTSGGEVAWTDTQYF | TGTGCCAGCAGTTCCGGGACTAGCGGGGGGGAAGTAGCTTGGACAGATACGCAGTATTTT | TRBV12-3/TRBV12-4 | TRBD2 | many | TRBJ2-3
CASSQVIEDREAFF | TGTGCCAGCAGCCAGGTGATAGAGGACAGGGAAGCTTTCTTT | TRBV4-2 | TRBD1 | NA | TRBJ1-1
CASSERRGADTQYF | TGTGCCAGCAGTGAAAGACGCGGCGCAGATACGCAGTATTTT | TRBV2 | NA | NA | TRBJ2-3
CASSRTGSGGTQYF | TGTGCCAGCAGTAGAACAGGGTCCGGAGGGACCCAGTACTTC | TRBV28 | NA | few | TRBJ2-5
CSVDEGYQETQYF | TGCAGCGTTGATGAGGGATACCAAGAGACCCAGTACTTC | TRBV29-1 | NA | NA | TRBJ2-5
CASSQGTSPTGELFF | TGCGCCAGCAGCCAAGGGACCTCCCCCACCGGGGAGCTGTTTTTT | TRBV4-1 | NA | NA | TRBJ2-2
CASSPGQGPQPQHF | TGTGCCAGCAGCCCGGGACAGGGGCCTCAGCCCCAGCATTTT | TRBV7-9 | TRBD1 | few | TRBJ1-5
CASSLVGGSEAFF | TGTGCCAGCAGCTTAGTGGGAGGGAGTGAAGCTTTCTTT | TRBV7-2 | NA | NA | TRBJ1-1
CASSPHGRAEAFF | TGTGCCAGCAGTCCCCACGGGAGGGCAGAAGCTTTCTTT | TRBV6-5 | NA | NA | TRBJ1-1
CASTDGYYGYTF | TGTGCCAGCACCGACGGGTACTATGGCTACACCTTC | TRBV6-5 | NA | NA | TRBJ1-2
CASSPPGQGAETEAFF | TGTGCCAGCTCACCCCCGGGGCAGGGGGCCGAAACTGAAGCTTTCTTT | TRBV18 | TRBD1 | once | TRBJ1-1
CASSRGTGGPGELFF | TGTGCCAGCAGCCGCGGGACAGGGGGCCCCGGGGAGCTGTTTTTT | TRBV5-4 | TRBD1 | many | TRBJ2-2
CASSLGGPGGYTF | TGTGCCAGCAGTTTGGGGGGACCCGGTGGCTACACCTTC | TRBV12-3/TRBV12-4 | NA | many | TRBJ1-2
CASTSGQSEKLFF | TGTGCCAGCACATCGGGACAGTCTGAAAAACTGTTTTTT | TRBV12-3/TRBV12-4 | TRBD1 | many | TRBJ1-4
CASSQDGRTGPYYNEQFF | TGCGCCAGCAGCCAAGATGGTCGGACAGGACCCTACTACAATGAGCAGTTCTTC | TRBV4-1 | TRBD1 | NA | TRBJ2-1
CASSPLPGGVMSNQPQHF | TGTGCCAGCAGTCCCCTCCCAGGGGGCGTTATGAGCAATCAGCCCCAGCATTTT | TRBV27 | TRBD1 | few | TRBJ1-5
CAVLASGGLSSYNEQFF | TGTGCCGTGTTAGCTAGCGGGGGTCTTAGCTCCTACAATGAGCAGTTCTTC | TRBV7-9 | TRBD2 | few | TRBJ2-1
CASSEYDRGPYEQYF | TGCGCCAGCAGTGAGTACGATCGGGGGCCCTACGAGCAGTACTTC | TRBV10-2 | NA | NA | TRBJ2-7
CASSLEQGAHYGYTF | TGTGCCAGCAGCTTGGAACAGGGGGCCCACTATGGCTACACCTTC | TRBV5-1 | TRBD1 | few | TRBJ1-2
CASSPRPPLQTYNEQFF | TGTGCCAGTAGTCCACGCCCGCCCCTTCAAACCTACAATGAGCAGTTCTTC | TRBV19 | NA | few | TRBJ2-1
CASSLEIGMNTEAFF | TGTGCCAGCAGCTTAGAAATCGGCATGAACACTGAAGCTTTCTTT | TRBV7-9 | NA | NA | TRBJ1-1
CASSLGGRGFNEQFF | TGTGCCAGCAGTTTAGGGGGTCGGGGGTTCAATGAGCAGTTCTTC | TRBV27 | NA | NA | TRBJ2-1
CASSQRTSGGEEQYF | TGTGCCAGCAGCCAACGGACTAGCGGGGGGGAAGAGCAGTACTTC | TRBV7-2 | TRBD2 | many | TRBJ2-7
CASSQALGGSHSPLHF | TGTGCCAGCAGCCAAGCCCTGGGGGGGAGTCATTCACCCCTCCACTTT | TRBV14 | NA | NA | TRBJ1-6
CASSLRGGIGELFF | TGTGCCAGCAGTTTAAGAGGGGGCATCGGGGAGCTGTTTTTT | TRBV27 | TRBD1 | once | TRBJ2-2